The source of this T cell receptor beta chain is a study of shared clonotypes between healthy human individuals. Across the whole study: Contributing individuals were two females and three males aged 18 to 49. Per donor, CD8 memory used one plate, CD8 naive used two, CD4 memory used three and CD4 naive used three.

V lost 1 base and J 0 bases, leaving 7 bases between the germline ends. This CDR3 is built from 15 residues. Germline V gene data show CDR1 as LGHNA and CDR2 as YSLEER. CD8 cells classed as naive were CD45RO-negative and positively selected for CCR7, excluding terminally differentiated effector memory CD45RA+ cells. Participating donors were healthy, HIV-negative adults free of recent acute infections or vaccinations. Profiled with immunoSEQ multiplex PCR; TCRdb holds only in-frame clones, not every one. The profile shows around 2.1 million clones, 93% of them singletons. This TCR derives from a man younger than 35 in good health. Some clones in this sample may be carry-over from other donors' samples. J is TRBJ1-3 and V is TRBV4-3; no definite D call. Sequenced sample: naive CD8+ T cells from PBMCs. The CDR3 region has the DNA TGCGCCAGCAGCCAAGGGAGGTTCTCTGGAAACACCATATATTTT. Protein product: CASSQGRFSGNTIYF.